This T cell receptor (beta chain) was observed in a study of T cells after yellow fever vaccination. CDR1 and CDR2 (germline): SGHRS, YFSETQ. The CDR3 is 15 residues long. After removal of 4 bases from V and 5 bases from J, the junction contained 11 bases not matched to a gene. This clonotype has ten or more counts. Generation of TCR cDNA used 5'RACE template switching (which added a universal primer site and UMIs). TCRdb fed the 5' RACE reads into MiXCR, producing one record per CDR3 protein. The sample records hundreds of thousands of distinct CDR3 sequences, about 3.5% being singletons. Here the sequenced sample was PBMCs, taken on the day of the yellow fever booster vaccination. The source of this sequence is a man aged 18 to 29 who received the YFV17D yellow fever vaccine. V gene TRBV5-1 combines with J gene TRBJ1-2; 7 bases map to TRBD1. CDR3 nucleotides: TGCGCCAGCAGCCCGGACGGGACAGAGTCGTATGGCTACACCTTC. This codes for CASSPDGTESYGYTF.